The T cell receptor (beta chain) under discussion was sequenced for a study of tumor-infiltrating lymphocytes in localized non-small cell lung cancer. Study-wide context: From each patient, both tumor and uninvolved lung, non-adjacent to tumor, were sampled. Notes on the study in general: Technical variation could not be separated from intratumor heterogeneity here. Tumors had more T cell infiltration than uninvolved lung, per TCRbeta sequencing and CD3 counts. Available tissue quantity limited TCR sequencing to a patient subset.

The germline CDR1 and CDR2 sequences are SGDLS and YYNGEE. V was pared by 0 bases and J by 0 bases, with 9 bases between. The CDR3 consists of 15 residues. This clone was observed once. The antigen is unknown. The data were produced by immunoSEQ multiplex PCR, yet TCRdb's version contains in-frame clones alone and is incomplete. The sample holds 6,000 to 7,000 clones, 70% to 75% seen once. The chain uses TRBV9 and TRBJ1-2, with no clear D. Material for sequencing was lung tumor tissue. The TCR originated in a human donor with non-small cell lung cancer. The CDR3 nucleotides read TGTGCCAGCAGCGTAGGGACGGGAGCTAACTATGGCTACACCTTC. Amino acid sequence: CASSVGTGANYGYTF.